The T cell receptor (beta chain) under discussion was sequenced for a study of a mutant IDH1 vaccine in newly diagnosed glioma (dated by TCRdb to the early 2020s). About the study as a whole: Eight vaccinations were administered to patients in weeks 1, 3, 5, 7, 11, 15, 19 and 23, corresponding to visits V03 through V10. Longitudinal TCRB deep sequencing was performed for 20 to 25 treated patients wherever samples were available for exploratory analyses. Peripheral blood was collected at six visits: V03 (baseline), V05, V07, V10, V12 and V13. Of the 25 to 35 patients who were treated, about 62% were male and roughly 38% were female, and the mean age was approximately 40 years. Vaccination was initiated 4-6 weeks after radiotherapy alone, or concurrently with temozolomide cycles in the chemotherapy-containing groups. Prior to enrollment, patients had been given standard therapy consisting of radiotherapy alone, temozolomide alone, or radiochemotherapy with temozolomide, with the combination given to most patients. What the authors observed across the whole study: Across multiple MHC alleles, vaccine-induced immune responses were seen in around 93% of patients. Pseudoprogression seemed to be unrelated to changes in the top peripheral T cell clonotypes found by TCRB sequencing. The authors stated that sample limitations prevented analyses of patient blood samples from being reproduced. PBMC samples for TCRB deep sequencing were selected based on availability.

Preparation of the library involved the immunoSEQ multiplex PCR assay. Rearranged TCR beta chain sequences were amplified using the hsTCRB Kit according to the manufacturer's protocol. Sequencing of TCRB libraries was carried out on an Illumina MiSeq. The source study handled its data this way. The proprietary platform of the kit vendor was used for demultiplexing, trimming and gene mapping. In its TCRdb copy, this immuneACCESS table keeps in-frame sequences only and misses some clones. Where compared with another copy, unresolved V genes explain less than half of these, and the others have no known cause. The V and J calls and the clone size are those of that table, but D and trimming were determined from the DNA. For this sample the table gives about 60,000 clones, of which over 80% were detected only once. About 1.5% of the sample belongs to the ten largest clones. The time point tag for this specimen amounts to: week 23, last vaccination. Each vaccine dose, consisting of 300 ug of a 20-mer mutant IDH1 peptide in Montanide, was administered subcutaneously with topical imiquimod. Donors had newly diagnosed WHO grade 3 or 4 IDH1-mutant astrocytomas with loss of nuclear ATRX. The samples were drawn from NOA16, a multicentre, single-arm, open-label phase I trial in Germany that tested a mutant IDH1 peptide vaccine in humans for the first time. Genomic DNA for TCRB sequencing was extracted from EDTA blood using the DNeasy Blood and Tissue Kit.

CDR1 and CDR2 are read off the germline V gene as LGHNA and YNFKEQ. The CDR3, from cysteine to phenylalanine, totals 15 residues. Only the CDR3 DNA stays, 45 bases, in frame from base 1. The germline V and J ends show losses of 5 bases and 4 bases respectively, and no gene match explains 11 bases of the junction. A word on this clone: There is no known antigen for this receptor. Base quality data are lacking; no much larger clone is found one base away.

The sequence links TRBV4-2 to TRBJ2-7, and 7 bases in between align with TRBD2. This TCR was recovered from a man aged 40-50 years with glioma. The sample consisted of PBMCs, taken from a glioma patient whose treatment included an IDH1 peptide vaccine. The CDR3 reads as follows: CASSAAGDYLYEQYF. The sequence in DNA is TGTGCCAGCAGCGCGGCGGGGGACTACCTTTACGAGCAGTACTTC.